This T cell receptor beta chain was recovered during a study of T cells in tumors and immune-related adverse events (dated by TCRdb to 2020 to 2023). As encoded in the germline V gene, CDR1 is MNHEY while CDR2 is SVGAGI. At the junction V is shortened by 2 bases and J by 2 bases, with 9 bases in between. Including cysteine and phenylalanine, the CDR3 has 14 amino acids. Only the CDR3 DNA stays, 42 bases, in frame from base 1. The immunoSEQ assay was used to amplify and sequence the TCR beta locus, producing bulk TCR Vbeta CDR3 data. The original methods were these. Non-productive CDR3s, sequences shorter than 7 amino acids, and those not starting with C or ending with F/W were excluded. Analysis was restricted to specimens with at least 1000 reads, and clonotypes were defined at the amino acid level. To compute clonality, Pielou's evenness was subtracted from 1. Library sizes were equalized by abundance-weighted random subsampling with replacement, which was repeated 100 times so that 95% confidence intervals could be reported. Repertoire overlap was quantified using the Morisita overlap index, and the top 40 clones per specimen were examined for overlap with the irAE. This is the immuneACCESS table as TCRdb keeps it, with only in-frame sequences that have V and J called. A part of the clones is gone; compared with another copy, unresolved V genes explain less than half, and the rest is unexplained. Clone size and the V and J calls come from that table; the DNA yielded D and trimming. Within this sample are about 11,000 clones, with 80% to 95% of them counted one time only. 1.5% of the sample lies in the top ten.

As concerns this clone: What antigen it recognizes has not been identified. Base-call qualities are not available, and no considerably larger clone is one nucleotide away.

The treatment or condition label corresponds to: nivolumab (PD-1 blockade) given before sampling. The DNeasy Blood and Tissue Kit was used to extract DNA from formalin-fixed paraffin-embedded specimens. Specimen: lymph node tissue, collected from a patient treated with anti-PD-1 therapy. This sequence uses TRBV6-5 and TRBJ2-5; there is no confident call for the D gene. The TCR was taken from a female donor with metastatic renal cell carcinoma. In nucleotides, the sequence is TGTGCCAGCAGTTACAATACGATTCAAGAGACCCAGTACTTC. This encodes CASSYNTIQETQYF.